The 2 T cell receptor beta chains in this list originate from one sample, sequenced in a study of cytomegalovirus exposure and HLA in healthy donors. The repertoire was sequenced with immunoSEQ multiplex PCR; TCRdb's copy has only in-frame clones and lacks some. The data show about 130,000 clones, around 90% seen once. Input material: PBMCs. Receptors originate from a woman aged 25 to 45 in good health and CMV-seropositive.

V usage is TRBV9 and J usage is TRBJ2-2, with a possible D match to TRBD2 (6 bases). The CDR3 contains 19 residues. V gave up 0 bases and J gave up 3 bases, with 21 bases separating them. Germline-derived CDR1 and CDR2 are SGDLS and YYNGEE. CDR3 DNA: TGTGCCAGCAGCGTAGGCTCCGCCGGGAGCGCACCGGACACCGGGGAGCTGTTTTTT. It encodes CASSVGSAGSAPDTGELFF.

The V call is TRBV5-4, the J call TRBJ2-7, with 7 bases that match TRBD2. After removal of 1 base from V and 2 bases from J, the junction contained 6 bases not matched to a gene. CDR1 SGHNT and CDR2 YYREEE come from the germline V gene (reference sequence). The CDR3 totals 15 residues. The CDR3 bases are TGTGCCAGCAGCTTGCCTAGCGGTGGAGCCTACGAGCAGTACTTC. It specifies CASSLPSGGAYEQYF.